The rows below give T cell receptor beta chains drawn from one sample of a study of T cells in Graves' hyperthyroidism and ophthalmopathy. TCRdb fed the multiplex PCR reads into MiXCR, producing one record per CDR3 protein. In the table there are about 570,000 distinct CDR3 sequences, 35% to 55% of which are singletons. The sample comprised peripheral blood or thyroid tissue (not recorded which). The receptors come from an adult woman with Graves' disease, either hyperthyroidism or ophthalmopathy (not recorded which). Each CDR3 is given with its conserved first and last residue. A D gene is named only where the DNA matches it firmly. Not every row has a clone size; where given, it reads once, few, many or a size class.

TRBJ1-1,-,-,TRBV20-1,TGCAGTGCTTGGGGGGGGAACACTAAAGCATTCTTT,CSAWGGNTKAFF
TRBJ1-1,TRBD1,-,TRBV2,TGTGCCAGCAGCACAGGGGCACTGACTGAAGCTTTCTTT,CASSTGALTEAFF
TRBJ2-5,-,-,TRBV7-2,TGTGCCAGCAGCGCCCCTAGGGGGCTAGCGGAGACCCAGTACTTC,CASSAPRGLAETQYF
TRBJ1-5,-,-,TRBV20-1,TGCAGTTTGGGCGCCCGTAGCGGGAAAGGCAATCAGCCCCAGCATTTT,CSLGARSGKGNQPQHF
TRBJ1-1,-,-,TRBV6-5,TGTGCCAGCAGTACTAGCGGCTTCTCCTACGACAGGAACACTGAAGCTTTCTTT,CASSTSGFSYDRNTEAFF
TRBJ1-6,-,-,TRBV9,TGTGCCAGCAGCCGTACGTTACGTTTGAATAATTCACCCCTCCACTTT,CASSRTLRLNNSPLHF
TRBJ1-1,TRBD1,-,TRBV7-9,TGTGCCAGCAGCTTAGGGGCAGGGGGCAACACTGAAGCTCTCTTT,CASSLGAGGNTEALF
TRBJ1-1,-,many,TRBV19,TGTGCCAGTAGTATAGATCGCGACGGCACTGAAGCTTTCTTT,CASSIDRDGTEAFF
TRBJ1-6,TRBD1,-,TRBV6-5,TGTGCCAGCAGTGCCCGGGACAGGGGTAATTCACCCCTCCACTTT,CASSARDRGNSPLHF
TRBJ1-1,-,-,TRBV6-1,TGTGCCAGCAGGAAGAGGGGGGGGATGGAAGCTTTCTTT,CASRKRGGMEAFF
TRBJ2-7,TRBD2,once,TRBV11-2,TGTGCCAGCAGCTTATCTAGCGGGGGGGGCGAGCAGTACTTC,CASSLSSGGGEQYF
TRBJ2-7,-,-,TRBV9,TGTGCCAGCAGCGCCAAGCCAAGGGGCGGGTCCTACGAGCAGTACTTC,CASSAKPRGGSYEQYF